The 11 T cell receptor beta chains reported below all come from one sample, sequenced in a study of post-analysis software for immune sequencing data. These receptors have no known antigen. Incorporated into the TCR beta cDNA libraries were unique molecular identifiers, which served to reduce PCR and sequencing biases. MiXCR was run by TCRdb on the PCR reads, yielding one entry per CDR3 protein. The repertoire includes approximately 660,000 distinct CDR3 sequences, more than 50% of them detected once, and around 11% sits in the top ten. Study-wide points: Relative to controls, patients had a few TRBV segments at higher frequency, with TRBV5-6, TRBV5-1 and TRBV20-1 among these.

Sequenced sample: blood. The receptors come from a girl aged 2 to 10 with multiple sclerosis.

The chain combines TRBV5-1 with TRBJ1-1; TRBD1 aligns across 7 bases. The CDR3 is made up of 14 amino acids. Trimming took 4 bases from V and 2 from J; bases not matched to a gene: 5. Germline values: CDR1 SGHRS, CDR2 YFSETQ. The CDR3 sequence is CASSMQGVNTEAFF. CDR3 nucleotide sequence: TGCGCCAGCAGCATGCAGGGGGTCAACACTGAAGCTTTCTTT.

V is TRBV4-1 and J is TRBJ1-1, with unresolved D. CDR1 is MGHRA, CDR2 YSYEKL, per germline. V gave up 1 base and J gave up 4 bases, with 10 bases separating them. This CDR3 comprises 14 residues. This CDR3 is CASSQAQEVTEAFF. Here the CDR3 DNA reads TGCGCCAGCAGCCAAGCCCAGGAGGTCACTGAAGCTTTCTTT.

This clonotype was counted once. The gene calls are TRBV9 and TRBJ2-3; 13 bases match TRBD2. This CDR3 is 17 amino acids long. The V gene's germline CDR1 is SGDLS and CDR2 YYNGEE. The trim removed 5 bases at V and 0 bases at J, leaving 6 bases unmatched. The CDR3 DNA sequence: TGTGCCAGCAGTTCCGGGACTAGCGGGGTGAGCACAGATACGCAGTATTTT. It translates to CASSSGTSGVSTDTQYF. The variable domain in full, with the rest retrieved from reference TRBV9 and TRBJ2-3, is DSGVTQTPKHLITATGQRVTLRCSPRSGDLSVYWYQQSLDQGLQFLIQYYNGEERAKGNILERFSAQQFPDLHSELNLSSLELGDSALYFCASSSGTSGVSTDTQYFGPGTRLTVL.

V is TRBV5-5 and J is TRBJ1-1, with a weak D call TRBD1 (6 bases). V was pared by 4 bases and J by 2 bases, with 15 bases between. This CDR3 has 15 residues. Germline CDR1 reads SGHKS; CDR2 reads YYEKEE (reference sequence). The CDR3 DNA follows: TGTGCCAGCAGCCTGGGACATCCGCCAAACACTGAAGCTTTCTTT. Translated: CASSLGHPPNTEAFF.

This clonotype was counted between two and nine times. This sequence joins TRBV10-2 and TRBJ2-7, with unresolved D. This CDR3 has 15 amino acids. The germline gives CDR1 WSHSY, CDR2 SAAADI. V lost 2 bases to trimming and J lost 4 bases, with 15 bases between them. For the CDR3, the DNA is TGCGCCAGCAGTGAGCCCCCGGCTAAGCCATACGAGCAGTACTTC. It translates to CASSEPPAKPYEQYF.

V is TRBV15 and J is TRBJ1-2, with D possibly TRBD1 on 6 matching bases. Germline V gives CDR1 LNHNV, CDR2 YYDKDF (reference sequence). The V end lost 3 bases, the J end lost 4 bases, and 21 bases lay between the germline ends. There are 17 residues in the CDR3. CDR3 amino acids: CATSSFPPDSSLYGYTF. In DNA, the CDR3 is TGTGCCACCAGCAGCTTCCCCCCGGACAGTTCGCTCTATGGCTACACCTTC.

The chain couples TRBV3-1 to TRBJ2-1; 12 bases line up with TRBD1. The CDR3 contains 14 residues. Looked up from germline, CDR1 is LGHDT and CDR2 is YNNKEL (reference sequence). Trimming at V came to 10 bases and at J to 9 bases, leaving 10 bases not matched to a gene. The CDR3 is CATATGQGAFEQFF. In DNA form, the CDR3 reads TGTGCCACAGCGACGGGACAGGGGGCGTTTGAGCAGTTCTTC.

This clonotype was counted between two and nine times. This chain connects TRBV21-1 to TRBJ2-1; TRBD2 was called by the table and not checked on the DNA. TRBV21-1 is a documented pseudogene. The CDR3 is 16 residues long. DNA of the CDR3: TGTGCCAGCAACAAAAGGGCCCTGGGGCCCTACAATGAGCAGTTCTTC. This encodes CASNKRALGPYNEQFF.

A few counts support this clonotype. This chain uses TRBV3-1 with TRBJ1-2, with D possibly matching TRBD1 (6 bases). The CDR3 runs 15 residues. The V gene lost 4 bases and the J gene lost 3 bases, with 15 bases spanning the gap. Germline CDR1 and CDR2: LGHDT and YNNKEL (reference sequence). The CDR3: CASSPTGASDYGYTF. The DNA of the CDR3 is TGTGCCAGCAGCCCCACGGGGGCATCCGACTATGGCTACACCTTC.

The chain joins TRBV20-1 to TRBJ1-6, with D unresolved. V lost 0 bases, J lost 0 bases, and 9 bases lay in between. Germline V gene lookup returns CDR1 DFQATT and CDR2 SNEGSKA (reference sequence). The CDR3 runs to 16 residues. The CDR3 loop reads CSARDLQISYNSPLHF. The CDR3 coding sequence is TGCAGTGCTAGAGATCTGCAGATCTCCTATAATTCACCCCTCCACTTT.

This clonotype was seen only a few times. The gene calls are TRBV20-1 and TRBJ2-1; 9 positions match TRBD2. Germline values: CDR1 DFQATT, CDR2 SNEGSKA (reference sequence). After removal of 6 bases from V and 7 bases from J, the junction contained 10 bases not matched to a gene. CDR3 length: 14 amino acids. CDR3 region: CSALSGRFTNEQFF. In DNA form, the CDR3 reads TGCAGTGCCTTGAGCGGGAGGTTCACAAATGAGCAGTTCTTC.